Each of the 23 T cell receptor beta chains below was sequenced from the same sample in a study of shared clonotypes between healthy human individuals. Sequencing was performed with immunoSEQ multiplex PCR; in TCRdb, only in-frame clones are kept and a portion is missing. The table shows about 490,000 clones, with approximately 78% occurring only once. Material: PBMCs. The receptor set was obtained from a woman in her forties in good health. Some clones in this sample may be carry-over from other donors' samples.

This clone is a singleton in its sample. CDR3 region: CASSLDLVSYNEQFF. The CDR3 DNA sequence: TGCGCCAGCAGCTTGGATCTAGTGTCCTACAATGAGCAGTTCTTC. The chain joins TRBV5-1 to TRBJ2-1; no reliable D call. The CDR3 loop spans 15 amino acids. V shed 0 bases and J shed 1 base, with 8 bases lying between them. The germline V gene encodes CDR1 SGHRS and CDR2 YFSETQ.

The V call is TRBV7-9, the J call TRBJ2-7, with TRBD2 identical over 9 bases. CDR1 SEHNR and CDR2 FQNEAQ come from the germline V gene (reference sequence). This CDR3 has 17 residues. V was clipped by 3 bases and J by 4 bases; unmatched bases: 13. As DNA, the CDR3 is TGTGCCAGCAGCTTGGCAAAGGCGGGAGGGCGTAGGTACGAGCAGTACTTC. Protein sequence: CASSLAKAGGRRYEQYF.

The V and J genes are TRBV7-3 and TRBJ2-3, with D unclear. This CDR3 spans 15 amino acids. Between the trimmed V and J ends, which lost 0 bases and 2 bases, there was a span of 9 bases. CDR1 and CDR2 from the germline V gene are SGHTA and FQGTGA. The CDR3 region is CASSLTSTYTDTQYF. CDR3 nucleotides: TGTGCCAGCAGCTTAACTTCGACCTACACAGATACGCAGTATTTT.

The V call is TRBV27, the J call TRBJ2-1, with 11 bases that match TRBD1. CDR3 length: 13 amino acids. Germline trimming cut 4 bases from V and 14 bases from J; bases unmatched to any gene: 7. From germline, CDR1 is MNHEY and CDR2 SMNVEV (reference sequence). CDR3 nucleotides: TGTGCCAGCAGTTCCCCTCGGGACAGGGGGGAGTTCTTC. Amino acid sequence: CASSSPRDRGEFF.

This clone was found once. The CDR3 nucleotides read TGCGCCAGCAGCTGGGGGATCGCTCGTAGCGAGCAGTACTTC. It encodes CASSWGIARSEQYF. The chain joins TRBV5-1 to TRBJ2-5; D tentatively fits TRBD1 or TRBD2 (5 bases each). Matching the DNA end better, TRBJ2-7 makes the J call doubtful. The CDR3 has 14 amino acids. From germline, CDR1 is SGHRS and CDR2 YFSETQ.

CDR3 amino acids: CASSELPGQSYNEQFF. In DNA form, the CDR3 reads TGTGCCAGCAGCGAACTACCGGGACAGTCCTACAATGAGCAGTTCTTC. This chain joins TRBV2 and TRBJ2-1, with TRBD1 matching over 7 bases. J lost 1 base, V lost 6 bases, and 9 bases had no gene match. CDR1 is SNHLY, CDR2 FYNNEI, per germline. This CDR3 contains 16 residues.

A note on this clone: A much larger clone differs by one base, so this may be a read error. Other DNA sequences of this sample code for an identical CDR3. The chain carries TRBV6-1 and TRBJ2-7, with no clear D. The CDR3 contains 10 residues. Germline V gene lookup returns CDR1 MNHNS and CDR2 SASEGT. V was shortened by 4 bases and J by 2 bases, with 0 bases between the two germline ends. The CDR3 is CASSAYEQYF. The CDR3 nucleotides read TGTGCCAGCAGTGCCTACGAGCAGTACTTC.

The rearrangement uses TRBV19 and TRBJ1-2; 9 bases are a match to TRBD1. Germline V gene sequence: CDR1 LNHDA, CDR2 SQIVND (reference sequence). V lost 2 bases to trimming and J lost 3 bases; unmatched junction nucleotides: 4. There are 15 residues in the CDR3. Written as DNA, the CDR3 is TGTGCCAGTAGTATAAATACAGGGGGCTACTATGGCTACACCTTC. Translated: CASSINTGGYYGYTF.

V and J are TRBV7-8 and TRBJ2-7; the D is unclear. This CDR3 spans 14 amino acids. Germline V gene sequence: CDR1 SGHVS, CDR2 FQNEAQ. The V gene lost 3 bases and the J gene lost 1 base, with 10 bases spanning the gap. The CDR3 reads CASSFPDGSYEQYF. CDR3 nucleotide sequence: TGTGCCAGCAGCTTCCCGGACGGATCCTACGAGCAGTACTTC.

The chain couples TRBV2 to TRBJ2-7; 8 positions agree with TRBD1. V lost 6 bases, J lost 0 bases, and 4 bases stayed unmatched. Germline values: CDR1 SNHLY, CDR2 FYNNEI. The CDR3 covers 14 residues. The CDR3: CASSGQGTSYEQYF. The CDR3 DNA is TGTGCCAGCAGCGGACAGGGTACCTCCTACGAGCAGTACTTC.

The chain's CDR3 is CASRSGTSNEQFF. The CDR3 coding sequence is TGTGCCAGCAGAAGTGGGACTAGCAATGAGCAGTTCTTC. The genes are TRBV11-2 and TRBJ2-1; TRBD2 agrees at 8 bases. The germline V gene encodes CDR1 SGHAT and CDR2 FQNNGV. This CDR3 has 13 residues. V trimming: 6 bases; J trimming: 6 bases; junction bases outside the gene matches: 4.

V usage is TRBV5-4 and J usage is TRBJ2-7; the D gene is possibly TRBD2 (5 bases). V was trimmed by 2 bases and J by 5 bases, leaving 11 bases between them. Looked up from germline, CDR1 is SGHNT and CDR2 is YYREEE (reference sequence). The CDR3 contains 13 residues. CDR3 protein: CASSFRGYNEQYF. The DNA of the CDR3 is TGTGCCAGCAGCTTTCGGGGATACAACGAGCAGTACTTC. The whole variable domain, remainder taken from reference TRBV5-4 and TRBJ2-7, is ETGVTQSPTHLIKTRGQQVTLRCSSQSGHNTVSWYQQALGQGPQFIFQYYREEENGRGNFPPRFSGLQFPNYSSELNVNALELDDSALYLCASSFRGYNEQYFGPGTRLTVT.

This clone has more than one count but fewer than ten. The chain couples TRBV6-5 to TRBJ1-6, with D possibly TRBD1 on 6 matching bases. Germline CDR1 reads MNHEY; CDR2 reads SVGAGI. The CDR3 is 14 residues long. The V end was cut by 6 bases, the J end by 9 bases, with 15 bases between. Here the CDR3 DNA reads TGTGCCAGCAGACTAAGGACAGAAATTTCACCCCTCCACTTT. This translates into CASRLRTEISPLHF.

CDR3 in amino acids: CASSLFVLWQGSTDTQYF. The CDR3 DNA sequence: TGTGCCAGCAGCTTATTTGTTCTTTGGCAGGGGAGCACAGATACGCAGTATTTT. The rearrangement links TRBV11-2 to TRBJ2-3; tentatively, D is TRBD1 (6 bases). Trimming cost V 2 bases and J 0 bases, with 18 bases left between them. Germline CDR1 reads SGHAT; CDR2 reads FQNNGV. The CDR3 is made up of 18 amino acids. Complete variable domain (other parts from reference TRBV11-2 and TRBJ2-3): EAGVAQSPRYKIIEKRQSVAFWCNPISGHATLYWYQQILGQGPKLLIQFQNNGVVDDSQLPKDRFSAERLKGVDSTLKIQPAKLEDSAVYLCASSLFVLWQGSTDTQYFGPGTRLTVL.

In this sample, this clone turned up once. The chain is built from TRBV5-1 and TRBJ2-3; D is possibly TRBD2 (5 bases). Trimming removed 2 bases at V and 2 bases at J, with 9 bases between. The germline V gene encodes CDR1 SGHRS and CDR2 YFSETQ. CDR3 length: 14 amino acids. The CDR3 DNA sequence: TGCGCCAGCAGCTTTACGGGGTCCACAGATACGCAGTATTTT. Translated: CASSFTGSTDTQYF.

The V gene is TRBV29-1, the J gene TRBJ2-3, with TRBD1 as a possible D gene (6 bases). Deletions cut 2 bases from V and 1 base from J, with 10 bases between. Germline V lookup: CDR1 SQVTM, CDR2 ANQGSEA. The CDR3 spans 14 residues. CDR3 protein: CSVEPGERTDTQYF. CDR3 sequence (DNA): TGCAGCGTTGAACCAGGGGAACGCACAGATACGCAGTATTTT.

The chain employs TRBV19 and TRBJ1-1; D is ambiguous. Germline loops: CDR1 LNHDA, CDR2 SQIVND (reference sequence). V was trimmed by 3 bases and J by 4 bases, leaving 12 bases between them. The CDR3 runs to 14 residues. CDR3 amino acids: CASSIPGKGTEAFF. Written as DNA, the CDR3 is TGTGCCAGTAGTATCCCCGGGAAGGGCACTGAAGCTTTCTTT.

The chain uses TRBV10-3 and TRBJ2-1, with TRBD2 matching 11 bases. The CDR3 covers 15 residues. Trimming at V came to 6 bases and at J to 2 bases, leaving 3 bases not matched to a gene. Germline CDR1 is ENHRY and CDR2 is SYGVKD. CDR3: CAISQLAGAYNEQFF. Written as DNA, the CDR3 is TGTGCCATCAGCCAACTAGCGGGAGCCTACAATGAGCAGTTCTTC.

Only a few counts were recorded for this clone. The rearrangement joins TRBV2 to TRBJ2-7; the D is unclear. The germline V and J ends were trimmed by 2 bases and 2 bases, with 10 bases remaining between them. The germline gives CDR1 SNHLY, CDR2 FYNNEI. CDR3 length equals 14 residues. As DNA, the CDR3 is TGTGCCAGCAGTGAAAGTCGGATTACCTACGAGCAGTACTTC. This encodes CASSESRITYEQYF.

V and J are TRBV28 and TRBJ2-7, with TRBD1 as a possible D gene (6 bases). The CDR3 loop spans 13 amino acids. With 3 bases removed from V and 1 base from J, the gap between germline ends came to 7 bases. CDR1 is MDHEN, CDR2 SYDVKM, per germline. The CDR3 loop is CASSFGQSYEQYF. CDR3 sequence (DNA): TGTGCCAGCAGTTTTGGACAGTCCTACGAGCAGTACTTC.

Concerning this clone: The sample contains more than one DNA sequence encoding this CDR3. This chain uses TRBV19 with TRBJ1-5, with D unclear. Germline assignment: CDR1 LNHDA and CDR2 SQIVND (reference sequence). This CDR3 comprises 12 residues. Trimming stripped 3 bases from V and 3 bases from J, with 3 bases between. The CDR3, as DNA: TGTGCCAGTAGTATTCTCAATCAGCCCCAGCATTTT. Amino acids: CASSILNQPQHF.

V is TRBV5-1 and J is TRBJ2-7, with a weak D call TRBD2 (5 bases). Trimming pared 4 bases from V and 6 bases from J, leaving 11 bases between. Per the germline V gene, CDR1 is SGHRS and CDR2 is YFSETQ. The CDR3 is 12 residues long. The CDR3 spells CASSLLEGEQYF. In nucleotides, the CDR3 is TGCGCCAGCAGCCTGCTTGAGGGCGAGCAGTACTTC.

The chain links TRBV29-1 to TRBJ1-1; D perhaps matches TRBD1 (5 bases). This CDR3 is 13 amino acids long. V was cut by 3 bases and J by 1 base, with 9 bases left in between. CDR1 is SQVTM, CDR2 ANQGSEA, per germline. The CDR3 nucleotides are TGCAGCGTTGACTGGGACTCGAACACTGAAGCTTTCTTT. Translating gives CSVDWDSNTEAFF. Full variable domain (remainder filled in from reference TRBV29-1 and TRBJ1-1): SAVISQKPSRDICQRGTSLTIQCQVDSQVTMMFWYRQQPGQSLTLIATANQGSEATYESGFVIDKFPISRPNLTFSTLTVSNMSPEDSSIYLCSVDWDSNTEAFFGQGTRLTVV.